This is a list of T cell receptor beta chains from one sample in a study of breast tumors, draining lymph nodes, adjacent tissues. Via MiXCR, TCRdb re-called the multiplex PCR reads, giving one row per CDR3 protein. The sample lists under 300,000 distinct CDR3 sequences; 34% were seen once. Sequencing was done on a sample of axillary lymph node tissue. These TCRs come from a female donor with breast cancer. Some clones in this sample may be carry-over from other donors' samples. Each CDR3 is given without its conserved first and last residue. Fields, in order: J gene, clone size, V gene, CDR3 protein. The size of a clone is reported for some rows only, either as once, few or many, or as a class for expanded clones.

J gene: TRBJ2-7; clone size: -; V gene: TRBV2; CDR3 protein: ASSDGRGPTYEQY
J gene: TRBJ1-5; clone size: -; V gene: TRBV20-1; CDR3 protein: SARPRQPQH
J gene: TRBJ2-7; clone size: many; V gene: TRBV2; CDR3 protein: AGAGTGSGEQY
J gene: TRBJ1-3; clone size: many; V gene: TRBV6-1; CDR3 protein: ASSSESSGNTIY
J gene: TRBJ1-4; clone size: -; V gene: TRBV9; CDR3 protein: ASSVGQVNEKLF
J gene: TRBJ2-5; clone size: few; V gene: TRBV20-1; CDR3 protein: SARDPSTGPGQETQY
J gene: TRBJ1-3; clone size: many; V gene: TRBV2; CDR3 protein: ASSGAGGNTIY
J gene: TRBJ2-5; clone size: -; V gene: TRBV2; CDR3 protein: ASSEARGLGQETQY
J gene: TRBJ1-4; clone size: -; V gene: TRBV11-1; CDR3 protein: ASSNLDWAGDEKLF
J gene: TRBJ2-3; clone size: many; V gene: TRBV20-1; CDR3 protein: SAREYTQY
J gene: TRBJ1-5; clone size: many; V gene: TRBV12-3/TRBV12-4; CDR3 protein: ASSLTGASQPQH
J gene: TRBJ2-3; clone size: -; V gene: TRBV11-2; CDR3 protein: ASSLNGGSSTDTQY
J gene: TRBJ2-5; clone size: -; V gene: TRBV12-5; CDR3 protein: ASGPGGRARETQY
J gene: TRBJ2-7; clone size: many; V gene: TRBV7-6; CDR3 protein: ASSEWGGQQY
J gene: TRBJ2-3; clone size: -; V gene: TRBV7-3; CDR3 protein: ASSYLAGVADTQY
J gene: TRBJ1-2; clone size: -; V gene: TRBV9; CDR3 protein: ASSVEDASYGYI
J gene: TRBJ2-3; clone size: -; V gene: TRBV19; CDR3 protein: ASSIGTGGGYNEQY
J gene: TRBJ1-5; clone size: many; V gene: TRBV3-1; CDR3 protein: ASSLHGSNQPQH
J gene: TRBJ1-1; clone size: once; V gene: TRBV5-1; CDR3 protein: ASSFWGDTEAF
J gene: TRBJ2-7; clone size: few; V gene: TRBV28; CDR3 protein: ASSVTGGHKWQY
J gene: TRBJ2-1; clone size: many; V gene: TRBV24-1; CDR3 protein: ATSDTGQRTYNEQF
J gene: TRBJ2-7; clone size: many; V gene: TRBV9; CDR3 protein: ASSVGQHGRTYEQY
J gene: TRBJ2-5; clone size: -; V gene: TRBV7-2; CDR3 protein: ASRSWTGETQY
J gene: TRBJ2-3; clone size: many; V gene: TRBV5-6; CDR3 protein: ASTMRGGRRTDTQY
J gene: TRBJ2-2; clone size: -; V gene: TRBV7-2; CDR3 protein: ASSLGQGTGELF
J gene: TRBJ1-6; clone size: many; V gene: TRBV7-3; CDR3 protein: ASSLMPPGGLGSPLH
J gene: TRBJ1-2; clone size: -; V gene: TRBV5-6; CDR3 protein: ASSTTGQGLGLGYT
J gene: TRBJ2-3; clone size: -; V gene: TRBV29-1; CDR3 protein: SVAGSGNTDTQY
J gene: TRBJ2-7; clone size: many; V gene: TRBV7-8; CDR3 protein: ASSLEGSGGTYEQY
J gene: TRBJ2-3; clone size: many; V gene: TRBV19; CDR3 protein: ASSMVGQGAVTQY